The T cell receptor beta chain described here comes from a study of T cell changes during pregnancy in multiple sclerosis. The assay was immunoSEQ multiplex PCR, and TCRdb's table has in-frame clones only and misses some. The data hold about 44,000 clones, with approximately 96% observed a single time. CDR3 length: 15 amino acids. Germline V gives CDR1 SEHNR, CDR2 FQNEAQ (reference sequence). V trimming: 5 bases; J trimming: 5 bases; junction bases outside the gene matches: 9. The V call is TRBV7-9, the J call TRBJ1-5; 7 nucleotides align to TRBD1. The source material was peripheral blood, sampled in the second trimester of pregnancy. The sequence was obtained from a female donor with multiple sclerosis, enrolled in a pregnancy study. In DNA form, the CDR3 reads TGTGCCAGCAGCGCGGGACAGCCGGGGCATCAGCCCCAGCATTTT. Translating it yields CASSAGQPGHQPQHF.